The 30 T cell receptor beta chains listed next were all sequenced from one sample in a study of T cell responses to AZD1222 COVID-19 vaccine. The method was immunoSEQ multiplex PCR; TCRdb's version includes in-frame clones alone and lacks a portion of them. This sample yields about 68,000 clones, of which about nine tenths are seen a single time; around 7.8% belongs to the top ten. Source: peripheral blood, taken on day 0 of AZD1222 vaccination. Receptor source: an adult in good health.

This chain uses TRBV2 with TRBJ1-5, with 8 bases identical to TRBD1. Trimming removed 6 bases from V and 0 bases from J; junction bases left unmatched: 7. Germline-derived CDR1 and CDR2 are SNHLY and FYNNEI. The CDR3 sequence is 16 residues long. CDR3: CASRIGTGYSNQPQHF. The CDR3, as DNA: TGTGCCAGCAGGATTGGGACAGGCTATAGCAATCAGCCCCAGCATTTT. The full variable domain, its missing parts supplied by reference TRBV2 and TRBJ1-5, is EPEVTQTPSHQVTQMGQEVILRCVPISNHLYFYWYRQILGQKVEFLVSFYNNEISEKSEIFDDQFSVERPDGSNFTLKIRSTKLEDSAMYFCASRIGTGYSNQPQHFGDGTRLSIL.

V and J are TRBV7-2 and TRBJ2-3, with 7 bases aligning to TRBD2. Germline loops: CDR1 SGHTA, CDR2 FQGNSA. J gave up 1 base and V 5 bases, and 9 bases lay outside the gene matches. This CDR3 has 16 residues. CDR3 sequence reads: CASSVQEAGGTDTQYF. Written as DNA, the CDR3 is TGTGCCAGCAGCGTCCAAGAGGCGGGGGGCACAGATACGCAGTATTTT.

This chain joins TRBV5-1 and TRBJ2-5; the D is unclear. CDR3 length: 13 residues. With 4 bases removed from V and 1 base from J, the gap between germline ends came to 8 bases. Germline V gene data show CDR1 as SGHRS and CDR2 as YFSETQ. The CDR3 DNA reads as TGCGCCAGCAGCCCAGACCTCCAAGAGACCCAGTACTTC. Translated: CASSPDLQETQYF.

This clone was found once. V and J are TRBV6-2 or TRBV6-3 and TRBJ2-6; D gene uncertain. Per the germline V gene, CDR1 is MNHEY and CDR2 is SVGEGT. CDR3 size: 16 residues. Deletions cut 0 bases from V and 0 bases from J, with 6 bases between. CDR3 amino acids: CASSYSWGSGANVLTF. The CDR3 DNA reads as TGTGCCAGCAGTTACTCGTGGGGCTCTGGGGCCAACGTCCTGACTTTC.

V is TRBV6-5 and J is TRBJ2-1; D is ambiguous. CDR1 and CDR2 from the germline V gene are MNHEY and SVGAGI. The CDR3 sequence is 13 residues long. V lost 4 bases and J lost 5, with 9 bases in between. The DNA for the CDR3 is TGTGCCAGCAGTTCCAACCTCAACAATGAGCAGTTCTTC. Amino acid sequence: CASSSNLNNEQFF.

The rearrangement joins TRBV27 to TRBJ2-3; 10 positions agree with TRBD1. Germline V gene sequence: CDR1 MNHEY, CDR2 SMNVEV (reference sequence). This CDR3 is 13 amino acids long. Trimming cost V 7 bases and J 5 bases; bases outside gene matches: 3. The CDR3 loop is CASTGQGGDTQYF. The DNA of the CDR3 is TGTGCCAGCACCGGACAGGGGGGAGATACGCAGTATTTT.

The V and J genes are TRBV5-1 and TRBJ1-2; D may be TRBD1 (6 bases). The length of the CDR3 is 13 residues. Trimming took 0 bases from V and 4 from J, leaving 7 bases between them. The V gene's germline CDR1 is SGHRS and CDR2 YFSETQ. The CDR3 nucleotides are TGCGCCAGCAGCTTGGAGGGGGGCTATGGCTACACCTTC. Translated, it gives CASSLEGGYGYTF.

The rearrangement joins TRBV6-5 to TRBJ1-1, with a weak D call TRBD1 (6 bases). The V and J ends lost 4 bases and 3 bases respectively, with 12 bases between them. The germline V gene encodes CDR1 MNHEY and CDR2 SVGAGI. The CDR3 runs to 14 residues. The DNA of the CDR3 is TGTGCCAGCAGTTTAGGGGGAGGGGACACTGAAGCTTTCTTT. This gives the protein CASSLGGGDTEAFF.

The DNA for the CDR3 is TGTGCCACCAGTGGACAGGCTTACTATGGCTACACCTTC. Translated: CATSGQAYYGYTF. V gene TRBV24-1 combines with J gene TRBJ1-2, with TRBD1 as a possible D gene (6 bases). Germline V CDR1 and CDR2: KGHDR, SFDVKD. V lost 5 bases, J lost 3 bases, and 9 bases lay in between. The CDR3 consists of 13 residues.

This clone came up once. This chain joins TRBV27 and TRBJ1-5, with TRBD1 identical over 7 bases. The length of the CDR3 is 15 residues. Germline V lookup: CDR1 MNHEY, CDR2 SMNVEV (reference sequence). V trimming: 3 bases; J trimming: 6 bases; junction bases outside the gene matches: 8. The CDR3, as DNA: TGTGCCAGCAGTTTCGAGGCGACAGGGCTTCAGCCCCAGCATTTT. Protein: CASSFEATGLQPQHF.

This sequence joins TRBV25-1 and TRBJ2-7; D is unclear. Germline V lookup: CDR1 MGHDK, CDR2 SYGVNS. V was shortened by 0 bases and J by 2 bases, with 8 bases between the two germline ends. This CDR3 is built from 14 residues. CDR3 amino acids: CASSEYVGPYEQYF. Here the CDR3 DNA reads TGTGCCAGCAGTGAATATGTGGGCCCCTACGAGCAGTACTTC.

The chain combines TRBV6-5 with TRBJ1-1, with a tentative D call TRBD1 (6 bases). Between the trimmed V and J ends, which lost 2 bases and 7 bases, there was a span of 11 bases. Per the germline V gene, CDR1 is MNHEY and CDR2 is SVGAGI. This CDR3 has 13 residues. The CDR3 DNA sequence: TGTGCCAGCAGTTACGAGAGGGGGAGTGAAGCTTTCTTT. Protein product: CASSYERGSEAFF.

This chain joins TRBV7-9 and TRBJ2-2; 11 positions agree with TRBD1. There are 17 residues in the CDR3. Trimming cost V 6 bases and J 5 bases; bases outside gene matches: 11. Per germline, CDR1 SEHNR and CDR2 FQNEAQ (reference sequence). The CDR3: CASRNPPDRGQTGELFF. The CDR3 coding sequence is TGTGCCAGCAGAAATCCCCCGGACAGGGGGCAAACCGGGGAGCTGTTTTTT.

V gene TRBV15 combines with J gene TRBJ2-5; D is unclear. The CDR3 length is 13 residues. The V end lost 2 bases, the J end lost 2 bases, and 6 bases lay between the germline ends. Germline V CDR1 and CDR2: LNHNV, YYDKDF (reference sequence). The CDR3 loop reads CATSRQRQETQYF. The CDR3 DNA sequence: TGTGCCACCAGCAGACAACGACAAGAGACCCAGTACTTC.

V gene TRBV3-1 (or the pseudogene TRBV3-2) combines with J gene TRBJ2-5, with 7 bases lining up with TRBD1. Trimming took 5 bases from V and 5 from J; bases not matched to a gene: 8. The V gene's germline CDR1 is LGHDT and CDR2 YNNKEL (reference sequence). The CDR3 consists of 14 residues. The CDR3 region has the DNA TGTGCCAGCAGCACACAGGGGTTTGGGGAGACCCAGTACTTC. Translation gives CASSTQGFGETQYF.

The chain carries TRBV25-1 and TRBJ2-3; TRBD1 aligns across 9 bases. V was clipped by 6 bases and J by 1 base; unmatched bases: 8. The CDR3 totals 16 residues. CDR1 and CDR2 from the germline V gene are MGHDK and SYGVNS. CDR3 in amino acids: CASRTQGAHGTDTQYF. CDR3 nucleotides: TGTGCCAGCAGAACACAGGGGGCGCACGGCACAGATACGCAGTATTTT.

The chain joins TRBV21-1 to TRBJ2-7; the DNA was not used to check the table's D call, TRBD1. TRBV21-1 counts as a pseudogene. The CDR3 runs to 12 residues. In nucleotides, the CDR3 is TGTGCCAGCAGCAAGACAACCTACGAGCAGTACTTC. Protein product: CASSKTTYEQYF.

The chain joins TRBV11-1 to TRBJ2-1; no firm D call. There are 14 residues in the CDR3. From germline, CDR1 is SGHAT and CDR2 FQDESV (reference sequence). Trimming stripped 3 bases from V and 0 bases from J, with 6 bases between. The CDR3 protein is CASSFGVSYNEQFF. The CDR3 DNA is TGTGCCAGCAGCTTTGGGGTCTCCTACAATGAGCAGTTCTTC.

The rearrangement uses TRBV7-9 and TRBJ1-3; no clear D gene. This CDR3 region has 14 residues. Germline CDR1 reads SEHNR; CDR2 reads FQNEAQ (reference sequence). Trimming removed 6 bases at V and 0 bases at J, with 9 bases between. DNA for the CDR3: TGTGCCAGCAGTCTCTCAGTCTCTGGAAACACCATATATTTT. Amino acids: CASSLSVSGNTIYF.

This chain links TRBV3-1 (or the pseudogene TRBV3-2) with TRBJ2-7; D may be TRBD1 (5 bases). Germline values: CDR1 LGHDT, CDR2 YNNKEL (reference sequence). With 1 base removed from V and 5 bases from J, the gap between germline ends came to 9 bases. The CDR3 runs 13 residues. The CDR3 nucleotides are TGTGCCAGCAGCCAAGTTAGGACAAACGAGCAGTACTTC. Residues: CASSQVRTNEQYF.

The V and J genes are TRBV4-2 and TRBJ2-2; 9 bases agree with TRBD2. Losses at the gene ends were 0 bases for V and 4 bases for J; bases not matched to a gene: 9. Germline V gene lookup returns CDR1 LGHNA and CDR2 YNFKEQ. The length of the CDR3 is 18 residues. The CDR3 protein is CASSQDRRAGGGTGELFF. CDR3 sequence (DNA): TGTGCCAGCAGCCAAGATCGGAGAGCGGGAGGTGGCACCGGGGAGCTGTTTTTT.

The rearrangement joins TRBV14 to TRBJ1-3; D may be TRBD1 (6 bases). CDR1 is SGHDN, CDR2 FVKESK, per germline. V dropped 0 bases and J dropped 3 bases, with 9 bases sitting between them. The CDR3 loop spans 15 amino acids. CDR3 coding DNA: TGTGCCAGCAGCCAAGATCTCAGGGGTGGAAACACCATATATTTT. This translates into CASSQDLRGGNTIYF.

The chain links TRBV15 to TRBJ2-7; perhaps TRBD1 as D (5 bases). Germline values: CDR1 LNHNV, CDR2 YYDKDF (reference sequence). Trimming removed 2 bases from V and 4 bases from J, with 15 bases in between. The CDR3 spans 15 residues. For the CDR3, the DNA is TGTGCCACCAGCAGACCCGTAGGGGCCGGTTACGAGCAGTACTTC. Translated: CATSRPVGAGYEQYF.

The chain couples TRBV2 to TRBJ2-7; D may correspond to TRBD1 or TRBD2 (5 bases each). Germline-derived CDR1 and CDR2 are SNHLY and FYNNEI. The CDR3 is 14 residues long. With 1 base removed from V and 3 bases from J, the gap between germline ends came to 10 bases. The CDR3 nucleotides are TGTGCCAGCAGTGAAGTGGGACCCCTCTACGAGCAGTACTTC. As protein: CASSEVGPLYEQYF.

The V gene is TRBV3-1 (or the pseudogene TRBV3-2), the J gene TRBJ2-1; 8 positions match TRBD2. V shed 4 bases and J 2 bases; nucleotides not matched to a gene: 7. CDR3 length: 16 amino acids. The germline gives CDR1 LGHDT, CDR2 YNNKEL (reference sequence). CDR3 coding DNA: TGTGCCAGCAGCCTATTAGCGGGACCCGCCTACAATGAGCAGTTCTTC. This translates into CASSLLAGPAYNEQFF.

This clone was counted a single time. The chain is built from TRBV3-1 (or the pseudogene TRBV3-2) and TRBJ2-3; perhaps TRBD2 as D (5 bases). The CDR3 is made up of 16 amino acids. V was trimmed by 1 base and J by 0 bases, leaving 11 bases between them. Germline-derived CDR1 and CDR2 are LGHDT and YNNKEL (reference sequence). CDR3 region: CASSQGGVWSTDTQYF. The CDR3, as DNA: TGTGCCAGCAGCCAAGGGGGAGTTTGGAGCACAGATACGCAGTATTTT.

In DNA, the CDR3 is TGTGCCAGCAGCAAGGGACAGGGGAGGAACAATGAGCAGTTCTTC. Amino acid sequence: CASSKGQGRNNEQFF. The rearrangement links TRBV14 to TRBJ2-1; 10 bases align to TRBD1. This CDR3 is 15 amino acids long. In germline, CDR1 is SGHDN, CDR2 FVKESK. V lost 5 bases, J lost 5 bases, and 6 bases stayed unmatched.

The chain links TRBV6-5 to TRBJ2-1; 7 nucleotides match TRBD1. Germline CDR1 reads MNHEY; CDR2 reads SVGAGI. This CDR3 spans 15 amino acids. V lost 6 bases and J lost 4; bases outside the gene matches: 9. Here the CDR3 reads CASSRDSPRYNEQFF. As DNA, the CDR3 is TGTGCCAGCAGCCGGGACAGTCCTCGTTACAATGAGCAGTTCTTC.

This clone has more than one count but fewer than ten. The chain joins TRBV9 to TRBJ1-1; no clear D. This CDR3 comprises 18 residues. Germline CDR1 SGDLS, CDR2 YYNGEE. V was clipped by 0 bases and J by 1 base, with 19 bases between them. The CDR3 reads CASSVAKTLTTWNTEAFF. The CDR3 region has the DNA TGTGCCAGCAGCGTAGCTAAAACTTTAACAACTTGGAACACTGAAGCTTTCTTT. Looking up the rest from reference TRBV9 and TRBJ1-1 gives the full variable domain: DSGVTQTPKHLITATGQRVTLRCSPRSGDLSVYWYQQSLDQGLQFLIQYYNGEERAKGNILERFSAQQFPDLHSELNLSSLELGDSALYFCASSVAKTLTTWNTEAFFGQGTRLTVV.

The rearrangement uses TRBV6-1 and TRBJ1-6, with D tentatively TRBD1 (6 bases). CDR3 length equals 16 residues. Germline CDR1 and CDR2: MNHNS and SASEGT. V was cut by 3 bases and J by 7 bases, with 16 bases left in between. CDR3 DNA sequence: TGTGCCAGCAGTGAGGAGGGCACAGGGTTGAATTCACCCCTCCACTTT. Translating it yields CASSEEGTGLNSPLHF.